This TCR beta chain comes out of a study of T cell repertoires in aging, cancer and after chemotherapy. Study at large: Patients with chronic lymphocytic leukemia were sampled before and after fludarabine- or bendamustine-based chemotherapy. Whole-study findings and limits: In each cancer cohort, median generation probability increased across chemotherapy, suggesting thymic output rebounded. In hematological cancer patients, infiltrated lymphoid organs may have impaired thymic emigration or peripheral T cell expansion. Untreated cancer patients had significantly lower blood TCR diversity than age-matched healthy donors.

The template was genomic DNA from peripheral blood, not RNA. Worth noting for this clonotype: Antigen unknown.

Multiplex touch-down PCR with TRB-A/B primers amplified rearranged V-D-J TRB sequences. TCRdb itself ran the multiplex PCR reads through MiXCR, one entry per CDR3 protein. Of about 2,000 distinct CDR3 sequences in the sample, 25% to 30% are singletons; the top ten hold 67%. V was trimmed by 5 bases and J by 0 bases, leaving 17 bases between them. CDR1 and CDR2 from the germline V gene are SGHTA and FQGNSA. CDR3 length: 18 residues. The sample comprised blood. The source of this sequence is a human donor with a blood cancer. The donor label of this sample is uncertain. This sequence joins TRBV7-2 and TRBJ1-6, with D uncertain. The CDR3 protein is CASSVTAAASSYNSPLHF. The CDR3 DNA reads TGTGCCAGCAGCGTGACGGCTGCGGCCTCCTCCTATAATTCACCCCTCCACTTT. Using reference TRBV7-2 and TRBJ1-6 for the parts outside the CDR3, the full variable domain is GAGVSQSPSNKVTEKGKDVELRCDPISGHTALYWYRQSLGQGLEFLIYFQGNSAPDKSGLPSDRFSAERTGGSVSTLTIQRTQQEDSAVYLCASSVTAAASSYNSPLHFGNGTRLTVT.